This entry lists 14 T cell receptor beta chains sequenced from one sample in a study of T cells in localized non-small cell lung cancer. The data were produced by immunoSEQ multiplex PCR, yet TCRdb's version contains in-frame clones alone and is incomplete. The data show about 18,000 clones, about four fifths seen once. Sequenced material: peripheral blood, taken before any cancer treatment. These receptors were taken from a female donor aged 60 or older with stage I lung adenocarcinoma.

This chain joins TRBV30 and TRBJ1-6; D call uncertain. Germline V gene lookup returns CDR1 GTSNPN and CDR2 SVGIG (reference sequence). This CDR3 is built from 15 residues. The V and J ends lost 3 bases and 4 bases respectively, with 13 bases between them. The CDR3 nucleotides are TGTGCCTGGAGGAGGTGGGAGGGATATAATTCACCCCTCCACTTT. The encoded protein is CAWRRWEGYNSPLHF.

The V and J genes are TRBV7-9 and TRBJ1-6; D not resolved. The CDR3 is 12 amino acids. Germline V gene sequence: CDR1 SEHNR, CDR2 FQNEAQ (reference sequence). V was clipped by 3 bases and J by 6 bases, with 3 bases between them. CDR3 residues: CASSFGNSPLHF. The CDR3 bases are TGTGCCAGCAGCTTTGGTAATTCACCCCTCCACTTT.

This clone appeared a few times. The rearrangement uses TRBV6-6 and TRBJ1-2, with D perhaps matching TRBD1 (5 bases). V was pared by 6 bases and J by 7 bases, with 12 bases between. In germline, CDR1 is MNHNY, CDR2 SVGAGI (reference sequence). The CDR3 has 12 amino acids. The CDR3 protein is CASSSGRSGYTF. In nucleotides, the CDR3 is TGTGCCAGCAGCTCAGGGCGGTCTGGCTACACCTTC.

The chain joins TRBV7-6 to TRBJ1-2, with 7 bases matching TRBD1. The CDR3 has 14 amino acids. The V and J ends lost 5 bases and 4 bases, in that order; junction bases with no gene match: 7. The germline CDR1 and CDR2 sequences are SGHVS and FNYEAQ. The CDR3 DNA sequence: TGTGCCAGCAGCCCCCAAGGGGGCATCTATGGCTACACCTTC. This encodes CASSPQGGIYGYTF.

V usage is TRBV18 and J usage is TRBJ2-5; 9 bases line up with TRBD1. J lost 4 bases, V lost 3 bases, and 3 bases had no gene match. The CDR3 runs to 14 residues. CDR1 and CDR2 from the germline V gene are KGHSH and LQKENI. CDR3 bases: TGTGCCAGCTCACCTCCGACAGGGGGAGAGACCCAGTACTTC. Translated: CASSPPTGGETQYF.

The chain recombines TRBV11-1 with TRBJ2-2; D is possibly TRBD1 (6 bases). The CDR3 contains 16 residues. Per the germline V gene, CDR1 is SGHAT and CDR2 is FQDESV (reference sequence). V was shortened by 2 bases and J by 8 bases, with 18 bases between the two germline ends. The DNA of the CDR3 is TGTGCCAGCAGCTTAAGGGGGACCCCCTATACGGGGGAGCTGTTTTTT. Its translation: CASSLRGTPYTGELFF.

J is TRBJ1-2 and V is TRBV2; the D gene is possibly TRBD1 (5 bases). The CDR3 length is 14 residues. V gave up 5 bases and J gave up 4 bases, with 14 bases separating them. The germline gives CDR1 SNHLY, CDR2 FYNNEI. Written as DNA, the CDR3 is TGTGCCAGCAGTCCAACGCCGGGGACCTATGGCTACACCTTC. Its translation is CASSPTPGTYGYTF.

The gene calls are TRBV30 and TRBJ2-1, with unresolved D. V lost 2 bases and J lost 2, with 4 bases in between. CDR3 size: 12 residues. CDR1 and CDR2 from the germline V gene are GTSNPN and SVGIG (reference sequence). DNA of the CDR3: TGTGCCTGGAGTCTGGCCTACAATGAGCAGTTCTTC. Its protein is CAWSLAYNEQFF.

V gene TRBV19 combines with J gene TRBJ2-5, with 8 positions matching TRBD2. The CDR3 has 15 residues. Trimming at V came to 3 bases and at J to 3 bases, leaving 6 bases not matched to a gene. Germline CDR1 LNHDA, CDR2 SQIVND (reference sequence). The CDR3 here is CASSIFGAGEETQYF. The DNA for the CDR3 is TGTGCCAGTAGTATCTTCGGAGCGGGGGAAGAGACCCAGTACTTC.

This chain links TRBV19 with TRBJ2-7, with D possibly TRBD2 on 6 matching bases. This CDR3 comprises 17 residues. Germline V gene sequence: CDR1 LNHDA, CDR2 SQIVND (reference sequence). V was shortened by 7 bases and J by 0 bases, with 22 bases between the two germline ends. The CDR3 nucleotides are TGTGCCAGTACCTTAGGTTACGGGGGTTCGAGCTCCTACGAGCAGTACTTC. Protein sequence: CASTLGYGGSSSYEQYF.

The chain is built from TRBV6-1 and TRBJ1-1; no reliable D call. Germline V gene data show CDR1 as MNHNS and CDR2 as SASEGT. This CDR3 comprises 12 residues. The germline V and J ends were trimmed by 6 bases and 5 bases, with 10 bases remaining between them. CDR3 bases: TGTGCCAGCAGCGTCTCGGAGACTGAAGCTTTCTTT. Protein sequence: CASSVSETEAFF.

This clone has a single count. CDR3 in DNA: TGCGCCAGCAGTCACCGGGACGGACTATTAATGAACACTGAAGCTTTCTTT. As protein: CASSHRDGLLMNTEAFF. The chain links TRBV23-1 to TRBJ1-1; TRBD1 might be the D (5 bases). TRBV23-1 is flagged as an ORF with uncertain function. V dropped 3 bases and J dropped 0 bases, with 17 bases sitting between them. CDR3 length: 17 amino acids.

The chain links TRBV4-1 to TRBJ2-1, with D possibly TRBD1 on 5 matching bases. Trimming removed 3 bases at V and 0 bases at J, with 9 bases between. CDR3 length equals 15 residues. Germline CDR1 is MGHRA and CDR2 is YSYEKL. CDR3 in DNA: TGCGCCAGCAGCCAGCAGGGATTCTCCTACAATGAGCAGTTCTTC. Its protein product is CASSQQGFSYNEQFF.

The V and J genes are TRBV11-2 and TRBJ2-3; tentative D call: TRBD1 (5 bases). V lost 4 bases, J lost 5 bases, and 10 bases lay in between. This CDR3 is 13 amino acids long. Germline values: CDR1 SGHAT, CDR2 FQNNGV. CDR3 in amino acids: CASSSGQGDTQYF. The CDR3 bases are TGTGCCAGCAGCTCCGGCCAGGGAGATACGCAGTATTTT. Using reference TRBV11-2 and TRBJ2-3 for the parts outside the CDR3, the full variable domain is EAGVAQSPRYKIIEKRQSVAFWCNPISGHATLYWYQQILGQGPKLLIQFQNNGVVDDSQLPKDRFSAERLKGVDSTLKIQPAKLEDSAVYLCASSSGQGDTQYFGPGTRLTVL.